This T cell receptor (beta chain) was observed in a study of beta chain features in type 1 diabetes. Background on the study: There was similarity between patients and healthy donors in age, gender and cell yields.

Overall study findings and caveats: Compared to healthy donors, patients appeared to have naive, central memory and Treg TCRB repertoires that were more alike. Significant though moderate, a shortening of TCRB CDR3s appeared in all four CD4+ subsets of Type 1 diabetes patients.

On this clone: Antigen: not known.

CDR3 length: 15 amino acids. Germline V lookup: CDR1 MGHRA, CDR2 YSYEKL. Losses at the gene ends were 4 bases for V and 1 base for J; bases not matched to a gene: 4. Investigators reverse transcribed all isolated RNA, so they sequenced expressed TCRB transcripts. Sequencing used immunoSEQ multiplex PCR; TCRdb keeps in-frame clones, though not all of them. Of some 360,000 clones in the sample, about 10% were seen once. Sequenced material: central memory CD4+ T cells from blood. This rearrangement joins TRBV4-1 to TRBJ2-7; 10 positions agree with TRBD2. This TCR came from a young man with type 1 diabetes. The DNA of the CDR3 is TGCGCCAGCAGCCGCCCGACTAGCGGGTCCTACGAGCAGTACTTC. Residues: CASSRPTSGSYEQYF.